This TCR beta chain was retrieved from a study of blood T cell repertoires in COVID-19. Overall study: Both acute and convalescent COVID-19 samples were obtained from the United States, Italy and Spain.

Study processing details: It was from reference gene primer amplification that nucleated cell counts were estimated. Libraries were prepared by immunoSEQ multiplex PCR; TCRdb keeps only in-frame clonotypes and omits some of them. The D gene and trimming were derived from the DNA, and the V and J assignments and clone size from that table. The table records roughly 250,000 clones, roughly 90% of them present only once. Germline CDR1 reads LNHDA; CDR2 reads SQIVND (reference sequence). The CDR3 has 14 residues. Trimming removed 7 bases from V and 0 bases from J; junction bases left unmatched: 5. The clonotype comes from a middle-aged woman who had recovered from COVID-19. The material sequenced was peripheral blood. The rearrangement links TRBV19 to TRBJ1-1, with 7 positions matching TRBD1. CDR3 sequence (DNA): TGTGCCAGTAAAGCGGACAGGTTGAACACTGAAGCTTTCTTT. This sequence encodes CASKADRLNTEAFF.